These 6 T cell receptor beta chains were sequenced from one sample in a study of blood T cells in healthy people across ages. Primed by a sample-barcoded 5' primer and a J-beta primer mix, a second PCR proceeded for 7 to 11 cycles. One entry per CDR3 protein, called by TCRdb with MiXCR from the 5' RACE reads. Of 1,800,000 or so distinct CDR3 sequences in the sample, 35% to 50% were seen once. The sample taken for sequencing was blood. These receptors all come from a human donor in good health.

The CDR3 reads CASSALTGNEKLFF. DNA of the CDR3: TGTGCCAGCAGCGCCTTGACAGGGAATGAAAAACTGTTTTTT. The gene calls are TRBV5-5 and TRBJ1-4; 7 nucleotides agree with TRBD1. This CDR3 has 14 amino acids. The J segment lost 5 bases and the V segment lost 4 bases, leaving 5 bases of the junction unmatched. The germline V gene encodes CDR1 SGHKS and CDR2 YYEKEE (reference sequence).

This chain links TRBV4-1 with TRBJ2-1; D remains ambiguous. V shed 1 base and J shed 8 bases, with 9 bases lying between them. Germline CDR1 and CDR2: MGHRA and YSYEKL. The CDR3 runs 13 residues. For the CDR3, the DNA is TGCGCCAGCAGCCAAGTACTACCCCATGAGCAGTTCTTC. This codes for CASSQVLPHEQFF.

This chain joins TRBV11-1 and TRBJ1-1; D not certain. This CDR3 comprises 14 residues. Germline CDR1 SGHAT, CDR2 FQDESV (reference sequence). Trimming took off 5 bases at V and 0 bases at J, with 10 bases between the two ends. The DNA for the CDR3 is TGTGCCAGCAGCGTCAGACTGGTGAACACTGAAGCTTTCTTT. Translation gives CASSVRLVNTEAFF.

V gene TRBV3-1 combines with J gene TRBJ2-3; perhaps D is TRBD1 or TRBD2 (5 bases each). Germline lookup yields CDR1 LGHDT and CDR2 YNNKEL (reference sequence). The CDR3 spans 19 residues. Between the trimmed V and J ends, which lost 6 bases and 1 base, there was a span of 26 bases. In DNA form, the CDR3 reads TGTGCCAGCAGTCACCGGGACCCGGGGCCCCGTGAGGGCACAGATACGCAGTATTTT. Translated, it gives CASSHRDPGPREGTDTQYF.

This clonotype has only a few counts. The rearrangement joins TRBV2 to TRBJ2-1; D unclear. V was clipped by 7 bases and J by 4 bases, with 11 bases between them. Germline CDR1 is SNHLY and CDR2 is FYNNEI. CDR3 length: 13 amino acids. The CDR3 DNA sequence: TGTGCCAGCACCCCAGGCGCGTACAATGAGCAGTTCTTC. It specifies CASTPGAYNEQFF. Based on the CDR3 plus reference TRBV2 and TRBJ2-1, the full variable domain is EPEVTQTPSHQVTQMGQEVILRCVPISNHLYFYWYRQILGQKVEFLVSFYNNEISEKSEIFDDQFSVERPDGSNFTLKIRSTKLEDSAMYFCASTPGAYNEQFFGPGTRLTVL.

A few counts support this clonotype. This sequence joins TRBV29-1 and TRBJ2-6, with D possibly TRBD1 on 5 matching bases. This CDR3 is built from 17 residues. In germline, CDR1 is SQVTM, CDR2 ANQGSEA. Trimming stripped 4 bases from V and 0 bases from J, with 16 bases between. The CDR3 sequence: CSVGSGIFISGANVLTF. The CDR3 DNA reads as TGCAGCGTTGGTTCAGGGATTTTCATCTCTGGGGCCAACGTCCTGACTTTC.